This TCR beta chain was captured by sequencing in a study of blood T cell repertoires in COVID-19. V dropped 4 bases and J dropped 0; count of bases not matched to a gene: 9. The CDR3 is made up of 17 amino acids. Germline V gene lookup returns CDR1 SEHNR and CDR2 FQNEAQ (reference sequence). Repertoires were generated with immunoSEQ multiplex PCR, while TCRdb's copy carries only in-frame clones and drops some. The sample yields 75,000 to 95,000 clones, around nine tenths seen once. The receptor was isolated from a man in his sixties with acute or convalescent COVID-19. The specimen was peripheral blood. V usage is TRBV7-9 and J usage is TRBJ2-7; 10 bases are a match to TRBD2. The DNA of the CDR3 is TGTGCCAGCAGCTCCTTGACTAGCGGGCAGAGCTCCTACGAGCAGTACTTC. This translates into CASSSLTSGQSSYEQYF.